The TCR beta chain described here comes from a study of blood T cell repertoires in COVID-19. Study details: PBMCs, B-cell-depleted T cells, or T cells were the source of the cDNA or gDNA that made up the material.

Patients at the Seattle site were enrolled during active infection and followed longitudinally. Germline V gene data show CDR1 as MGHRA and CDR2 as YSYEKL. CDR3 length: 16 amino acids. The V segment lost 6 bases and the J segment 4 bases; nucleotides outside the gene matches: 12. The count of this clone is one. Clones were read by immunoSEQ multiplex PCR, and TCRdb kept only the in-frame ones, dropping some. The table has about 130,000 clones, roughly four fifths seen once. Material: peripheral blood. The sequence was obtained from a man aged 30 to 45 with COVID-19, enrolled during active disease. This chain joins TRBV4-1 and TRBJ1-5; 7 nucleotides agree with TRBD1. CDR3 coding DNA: TGCGCCAGCAGACCCGGGCCAGGACAGGTAAATCAGCCCCAGCATTTT. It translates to CASRPGPGQVNQPQHF.